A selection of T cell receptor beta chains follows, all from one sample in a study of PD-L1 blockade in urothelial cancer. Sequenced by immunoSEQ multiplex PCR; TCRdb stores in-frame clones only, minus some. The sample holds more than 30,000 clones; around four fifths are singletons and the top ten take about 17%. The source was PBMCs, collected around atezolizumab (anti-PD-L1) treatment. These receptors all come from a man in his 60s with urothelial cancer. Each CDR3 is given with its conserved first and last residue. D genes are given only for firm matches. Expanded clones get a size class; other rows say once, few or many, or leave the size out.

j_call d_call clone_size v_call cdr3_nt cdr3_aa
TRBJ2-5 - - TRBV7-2 TGTGCCAGCAGCTCTGGCTGGGAGACCCAGTACTTC CASSSGWETQYF
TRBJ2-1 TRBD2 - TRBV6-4 TGTGCCAGCAGCGGGGCTAGCGGATCCTACAATGAGCAGTTCTTC CASSGASGSYNEQFF
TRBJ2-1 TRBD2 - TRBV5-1 TGCGCCAGCAGCTCCCGACTAGCCAATGAGCAGTTCTTC CASSSRLANEQFF
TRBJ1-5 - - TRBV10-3 TGTGCCATCAGTGCTACAGCGGATCAGCCCCAGCATTTT CAISATADQPQHF
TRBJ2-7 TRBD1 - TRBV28 TGTGCCAGCAGCCGAACCTACCCGACAGGGGTCTCCTACGAGCAGTACTTC CASSRTYPTGVSYEQYF
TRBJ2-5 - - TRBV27 TGTGCCAGCAGTTGGGCGGGATCGGAGACCCAGTACTTC CASSWAGSETQYF
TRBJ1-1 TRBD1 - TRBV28 TGTGCCAGCAGTTTATCCGGCAGGGGGAGAAACACTGAAGCTTTCTTT CASSLSGRGRNTEAFF
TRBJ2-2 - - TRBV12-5 TGTGCTAGTGGCTACCCTACGGGGGAGCTGTTTTTT CASGYPTGELFF
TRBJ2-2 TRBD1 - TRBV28 TGTGCCAGCAGTTTAGGGGACAGCTTTAACACCGGGGAGCTGTTTTTT CASSLGDSFNTGELFF
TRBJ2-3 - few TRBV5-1 TGCGCCAGCAGCTTGGGATCTACAGCCATCACAGATACGCAGTATTTT CASSLGSTAITDTQYF
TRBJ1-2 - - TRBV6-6 TGTGCCAGCAGACGGACAGAAAAAAACTATGGCTACACCTTC CASRRTEKNYGYTF
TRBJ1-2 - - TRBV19 TGTGCCAGTAGTCCCCTAGGCCAGGGGAACTATGGCTACACCTTC CASSPLGQGNYGYTF
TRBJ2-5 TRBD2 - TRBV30 TGTGCCTGGAGAAGATATAGCGGGAGGGCCTATGAAGAGACCCAGTACTTC CAWRRYSGRAYEETQYF
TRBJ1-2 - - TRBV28 TGTGCCAGCAGCCCGGGGGACTATGGCTACACCTTC CASSPGDYGYTF
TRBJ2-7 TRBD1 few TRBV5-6 TGTGCCAGCAGCAGGACAGGGACCCCCCACGAGCAGTACTTC CASSRTGTPHEQYF
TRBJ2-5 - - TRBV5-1 TGCGCCAGCAGCCCCGGTGGAGCCCAAGAGACCCAGTACTTC CASSPGGAQETQYF
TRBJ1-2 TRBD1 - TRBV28 TGTGCCACCGCACCCTATGGGACAGTATATGGCTACACCTTC CATAPYGTVYGYTF